Many counts were recorded for the clone carrying this T cell receptor beta chain. Time point: longitudinal time-point 1 (baseline). MiXCR, applied by TCRdb to the 5' RACE reads, yields one record per CDR3 protein. This sample has over 70,000 distinct CDR3 sequences, with 9.5% to 13% found just once. This sample was taken from a study of neurological immune-mediated disorders. CDR1 is SGHRS, CDR2 YFSETQ, per germline. This CDR3 region has 17 residues. J was trimmed by 1 base and V by 1 base; bases with no gene match: 5. The sequencing sample was made of PBMCs. This clonotype was obtained from a man aged 30-40 years in good health. The V gene is TRBV5-1, the J gene TRBJ2-3, with 11 bases matching TRBD2. The CDR3 region has the DNA TGCGCCAGCAGCTTGTTACAGACTAGCGGGGGCACAGATACGCAGTATTTT. As protein: CASSLLQTSGGTDTQYF.